This T cell receptor (beta chain) was found in a study of PD-1 blockade in classical Hodgkin lymphoma. About the research overall: Nivolumab 3 mg/kg was given intravenously every 2 weeks. Study-wide results and caveats: A significant rise in TCR diversity by C4D1 was seen for CD4+ but not CD8+ cells. Complete responders entered with baseline diversity on par with newly diagnosed patients, the results showed. Nothing has yet pinned down what causes the repertoire differences, possibly disease activity or prior therapy.

The assay was immunoSEQ multiplex PCR, and TCRdb's table has in-frame clones only and misses some. The sample lists around 91,000 clones, more than 80% occurring once. The patients all showed relapse after autologous stem cell transplantation, while their brentuximab vedotin exposure varied. A word on this clone: Its antigen is as yet unknown.

The CDR3 sequence is 19 residues long. Sequenced material: peripheral blood mononuclear cells (PBMCs), taken before the second cycle of nivolumab. V gene TRBV21-1 combines with J gene TRBJ2-4; the DNA was not used to check the table's D call, TRBD1. TRBV21-1 represents a pseudogene. The receptor's source is a human donor with classical Hodgkin lymphoma. The CDR3 region has the DNA TGTGCCATCAACCCCGCTACAGGGTACGATCTACAAGCCAAAAACATTCAGTACTTC. This codes for CAINPATGYDLQAKNIQYF.